This TCR beta chain was observed in a study of OX40 agonist ivuxolimab in advanced cancers. As to this clone: Its antigen is undetermined.

Here immunoSEQ multiplex PCR was the method, and the copy in TCRdb shows in-frame clones only, minus some. The sample contains fewer than 45,000 clones, 75% to 85% of which appear only once. This CDR3 comprises 14 residues. Germline CDR1 reads SGHTS; CDR2 reads YDEGEE. The J segment lost 9 bases and the V segment lost 3 bases, leaving 7 bases of the junction unmatched. Study results and limitations: The authors also found low normalized T-cell clonal expansion in some nonresponders. Averaged across samples, CD8+ T cells carried more expanded clones than CD4+ did. Expanded peripheral T cell antigen specificity was not determined.

Peripheral blood came from all dose cohorts at three timepoints. The genes are TRBV5-8 and TRBJ2-1; 9 nucleotides agree with TRBD1. This receptor was obtained from an adult with an advanced solid tumor such as melanoma, head and neck, liver or kidney cancer. The input for sequencing was CD4+ or CD8+ T cells sorted from blood, taken in a trial of the OX40 agonist ivuxolimab. CDR3 bases: TGTGCCAGCAGCTATGGGACAGGGAGGAGTGAGCAGTTCTTC. Translated, it gives CASSYGTGRSEQFF.